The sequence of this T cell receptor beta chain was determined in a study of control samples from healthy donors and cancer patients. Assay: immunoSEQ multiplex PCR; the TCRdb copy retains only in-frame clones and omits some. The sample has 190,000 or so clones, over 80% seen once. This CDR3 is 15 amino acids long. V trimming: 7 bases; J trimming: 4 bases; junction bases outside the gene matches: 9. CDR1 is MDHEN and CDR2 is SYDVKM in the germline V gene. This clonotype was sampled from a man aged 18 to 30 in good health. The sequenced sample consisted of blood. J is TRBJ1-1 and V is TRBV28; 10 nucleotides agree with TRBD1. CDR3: CASKPSGTGATEAFF. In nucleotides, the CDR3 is TGTGCCAGCAAACCCTCCGGGACAGGGGCCACTGAAGCTTTCTTT.